This passage covers 16 T cell receptor beta chains from one sample sequenced in a study of identical twins. TCRdb fed the 5' RACE reads into MiXCR, producing one record per CDR3 protein. This table has 690,000 or so distinct CDR3 sequences, 8.5% to 9.5% appearing once. The sample also formed part of further work on yellow fever vaccine responses in identical twins.

Sequenced sample: PBMCs. Receptors originate from a woman aged 18-29 years in good health.

At least ten counts were recorded for this clonotype. The chain recombines TRBV10-3 with TRBJ2-5, with 8 bases aligning to TRBD1. V dropped 5 bases and J dropped 3; count of bases not matched to a gene: 2. CDR1 and CDR2 (germline): ENHRY, SYGVKD. The CDR3 spans 13 residues. The CDR3 sequence: CAISKQGEETQYF. CDR3 coding DNA: TGTGCCATCAGTAAACAGGGGGAAGAGACCCAGTACTTC.

In this sample, this clonotype turned up a few times. The chain couples TRBV11-2 to TRBJ2-1; TRBD2 aligns across 7 bases. Germline V gene lookup returns CDR1 SGHAT and CDR2 FQNNGV. The CDR3 extends over 21 amino acids. The junction had 24 bases not matched to a gene; V was cut back by 1 base and J by 6 bases. In DNA, the CDR3 is TGTGCCAGCAGCTTAGTTATAAGGTTCCGGGGGGTGGCGGGTGCTACCAATGAGCAGTTCTTC. This gives the protein CASSLVIRFRGVAGATNEQFF.

The chain employs TRBV6-4 and TRBJ2-2; D is uncertain. This CDR3 is 14 amino acids long. CDR1 is MRHNA, CDR2 SNTAGT, per germline. V lost 2 bases and J 5 bases, leaving 9 bases between the germline ends. The CDR3 loop is CASSDSYGTGELFF. In nucleotides, the CDR3 is TGTGCCAGCAGTGACAGCTACGGGACCGGGGAGCTGTTTTTT.

V is TRBV7-2 and J is TRBJ2-3; 7 nucleotides line up with TRBD2. V lost 5 bases to trimming and J lost 4 bases; unmatched junction nucleotides: 12. This CDR3 has 16 amino acids. Germline V gives CDR1 SGHTA, CDR2 FQGNSA. CDR3 in amino acids: CASSRLVSREADTQYF. In DNA, the CDR3 is TGTGCCAGCAGCCGTCTAGTTTCTCGGGAGGCAGATACGCAGTATTTT.

The chain has TRBV6-1 and TRBJ2-5; D uncertain. The CDR3 extends over 13 amino acids. Germline V CDR1 and CDR2: MNHNS, SASEGT. Trimming took off 4 bases at V and 10 bases at J, with 16 bases between the two ends. DNA of the CDR3: TGTGCCAGCAGTGTCAACCTCAATAACGACCAGTACTTC. Its translation is CASSVNLNNDQYF.

This chain links TRBV7-6 with TRBJ2-7; maybe TRBD2 (5 bases). Germline CDR1 is SGHVS and CDR2 is FNYEAQ. CDR3 length equals 18 residues. Trimming stripped 4 bases from V and 2 bases from J, with 24 bases between. CDR3 nucleotide sequence: TGTGCCAGCAGCTCTCCGTCAGCTACTAGTCTACTGGCCTACGAGCAGTACTTC. This gives the protein CASSSPSATSLLAYEQYF.

The chain recombines TRBV12-3 or TRBV12-4 with TRBJ2-5; no clear D gene. V lost 0 bases and J lost 9, with 8 bases in between. This CDR3 has 12 amino acids. CDR3 sequence (DNA): TGTGCCAGCAGTTTAGCGCAGTTGGCCCAGTACTTC. Encoded protein: CASSLAQLAQYF.

Ten or more counts support this clonotype. The J gene is TRBJ2-1, the V gene TRBV7-9; TRBD2 agrees at 8 bases. Germline V gives CDR1 SEHNR, CDR2 FQNEAQ (reference sequence). The CDR3 consists of 16 residues. The trim removed 3 bases at V and 10 bases at J, leaving 14 bases unmatched. In DNA, the CDR3 is TGTGCCAGCAGCTTTAGTGCAAGGAGCGGGAGTGGGGAGCAGTTCTTC. Translation gives CASSFSARSGSGEQFF.

In its sample, this clonotype was seen a few times. The chain carries TRBV4-3 and TRBJ2-5; D call uncertain. CDR1 is LGHNA, CDR2 YSLEER, per germline. The germline V and J ends were trimmed by 3 bases and 4 bases, with 15 bases remaining between them. There are 15 residues in the CDR3. The CDR3 coding sequence is TGCGCCAGCAGCCAGAGACCCCGGGTAGGAGAGACCCAGTACTTC. Its protein is CASSQRPRVGETQYF.

The V gene is TRBV11-2, the J gene TRBJ2-3; unclear D gene. The CDR3 extends over 14 amino acids. CDR1 and CDR2 (germline): SGHAT, FQNNGV. V was trimmed by 3 bases and J by 0 bases, leaving 7 bases between them. In DNA form, the CDR3 reads TGTGCCAGCAGCTTTAGCCAGAGCACAGATACGCAGTATTTT. Its translation is CASSFSQSTDTQYF.

This clonotype was seen at least ten times. The rearrangement links TRBV4-3 to TRBJ2-7; D unresolved. Germline V gene data show CDR1 as LGHNA and CDR2 as YSLEER. Trimming shortened V by 0 bases and J by 0 bases, and 9 bases separated the two germline ends. The CDR3 length is 15 residues. CDR3 sequence: CASSQDFGTSYEQYF. CDR3 coding DNA: TGCGCCAGCAGCCAAGACTTCGGCACCTCCTACGAGCAGTACTTC.

This clonotype occurred a few times. The chain combines TRBV12-3 or TRBV12-4 with TRBJ2-2; 9 nucleotides agree with TRBD2. The CDR3 runs to 15 residues. Trimming cost V 4 bases and J 6 bases; bases outside gene matches: 6. The CDR3 DNA reads TGTGCCAGCAGTTGGCTAGCGGGGCGTCCCGGGGAGCTGTTTTTT. It yields the protein CASSWLAGRPGELFF.

This clonotype has more than one count but fewer than ten. This chain connects TRBV6-5 to TRBJ2-2; 13 positions agree with TRBD2. CDR3 size: 18 residues. Per the germline V gene, CDR1 is MNHEY and CDR2 is SVGAGI. With V trimmed by 2 bases and J by 7 bases, 10 bases remained unmatched. The CDR3 bases are TGTGCCAGCAGTTACCCACCCCCTGGACTAGCGGGAGTCGGGGAGCTGTTTTTT. It translates to CASSYPPPGLAGVGELFF.

This clonotype was detected a few times. The chain has TRBV9 and TRBJ2-3; D may match TRBD1 or TRBD2 (6 bases each). V was trimmed by 0 bases and J by 0 bases, leaving 11 bases between them. This CDR3 is built from 16 residues. Germline CDR1 reads SGDLS; CDR2 reads YYNGEE. The CDR3 DNA reads TGTGCCAGCAGCGTAGAGGGGGGCCGTAGCACAGATACGCAGTATTTT. This codes for CASSVEGGRSTDTQYF. Full variable domain (remainder filled in from reference TRBV9 and TRBJ2-3): DSGVTQTPKHLITATGQRVTLRCSPRSGDLSVYWYQQSLDQGLQFLIQYYNGEERAKGNILERFSAQQFPDLHSELNLSSLELGDSALYFCASSVEGGRSTDTQYFGPGTRLTVL.

In its sample, this clonotype was seen a few times. The rearrangement uses TRBV12-1 and TRBJ2-2; the D call TRBD1 from the table was never checked on the DNA. TRBV12-1 is a pseudogene locus. This CDR3 contains 17 residues. The CDR3 bases are TGTGCCAGCAGCCCAGACAGGGAGGGAGAGAACACCGGGGAGCTGTTTTTT. It is translated as CASSPDREGENTGELFF.

This clonotype was observed a few times. The gene calls are TRBV24-1 and TRBJ2-3; the D gene is possibly TRBD1 (5 bases). The germline V gene encodes CDR1 KGHDR and CDR2 SFDVKD. The CDR3 has 16 residues. V lost 3 bases and J 5 bases, leaving 17 bases between the germline ends. The CDR3 region is CATSDPRTVQGDTQYF. CDR3 DNA: TGTGCCACCAGTGATCCCCGGACCGTCCAGGGAGATACGCAGTATTTT.